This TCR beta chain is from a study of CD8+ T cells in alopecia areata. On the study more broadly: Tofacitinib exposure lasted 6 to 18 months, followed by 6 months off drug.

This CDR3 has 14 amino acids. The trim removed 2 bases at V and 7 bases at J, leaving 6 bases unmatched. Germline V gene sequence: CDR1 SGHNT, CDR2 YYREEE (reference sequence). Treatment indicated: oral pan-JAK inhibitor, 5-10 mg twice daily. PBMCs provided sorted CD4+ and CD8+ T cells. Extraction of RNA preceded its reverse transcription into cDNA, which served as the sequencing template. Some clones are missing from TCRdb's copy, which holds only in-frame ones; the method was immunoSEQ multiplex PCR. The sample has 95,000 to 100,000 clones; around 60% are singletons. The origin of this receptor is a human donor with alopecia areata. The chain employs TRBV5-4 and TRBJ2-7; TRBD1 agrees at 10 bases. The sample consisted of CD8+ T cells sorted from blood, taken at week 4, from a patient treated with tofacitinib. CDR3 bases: TGTGCCAGCAGCTTCGGGACAGGGGTGGGAGAGCAGTACTTC. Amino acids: CASSFGTGVGEQYF.